The 22 T cell receptor beta chains reported below all come from one sample, sequenced in a study of human T cells and chemical hapten exposure. TCRdb reprocessed the RACE reads with MiXCR, giving one entry per CDR3 protein. The table has around 71,000 distinct CDR3 sequences, about 9.1% seen once. Time point meaning: patch test 1, 2 weeks after DPC sensitization. The treatment is: therapeutic diphenylcyclopropenone sensitization with weekly scalp DPC. The sample was whole blood, taken in connection with sensitization to the hapten diphenylcyclopropenone (DPC). These receptor sequences come from a woman aged 40 to 49 with alopecia areata. Some clones in this sample may be carry-over from other donors' samples.

This clonotype was recorded at least ten times. The CDR3 here is CAISESQAEGAFF. CDR3 DNA sequence: TGTGCCATCAGTGAGTCACAGGCCGAGGGAGCTTTCTTT. The chain is built from TRBV10-3 and TRBJ1-1, with D maybe TRBD1 (5 bases). Trimming took off 0 bases at V and 10 bases at J, with 12 bases between the two ends. This CDR3 region has 13 residues. Germline V gives CDR1 ENHRY, CDR2 SYGVKD.

The sample holds many counts of this clonotype. The rearrangement uses TRBV5-6 and TRBJ2-1; tentatively, D is TRBD1 or TRBD2 (5 bases each). In germline, CDR1 is SGHDT, CDR2 YYEEEE. The CDR3 consists of 13 residues. V shed 0 bases and J shed 13 bases, with 14 bases lying between them. The CDR3 DNA sequence: TGTGCCAGCAGCTTGGACAGGACTCAGCCCCAGTTCTTC. Translation: CASSLDRTQPQFF. Using reference TRBV5-6 and TRBJ2-1 for the parts outside the CDR3, the full variable domain is DAGVTQSPTHLIKTRGQQVTLRCSPKSGHDTVSWYQQALGQGPQFIFQYYEEEERQRGNFPDRFSGHQFPNYSSELNVNALLLGDSALYLCASSLDRTQPQFFGPGTRLTVL.

This clonotype appeared many times. The genes are TRBV6-2 or TRBV6-3 and TRBJ2-1, with 9 positions matching TRBD2. This CDR3 has 17 residues. Germline CDR1 is MNHEY and CDR2 is SVGEGT. V dropped 4 bases and J dropped 0; count of bases not matched to a gene: 7. DNA of the CDR3: TGTGCCAGCAGTTCCAACCTAGCGGGAAGCTCCTACAATGAGCAGTTCTTC. Translating gives CASSSNLAGSSYNEQFF.

This clonotype came up many times. This sequence joins TRBV29-1 and TRBJ2-5; D is tentatively TRBD1 or TRBD2 (5 bases each). The CDR3 is 12 amino acids. V lost 5 bases, J lost 6 bases, and 13 bases lay in between. Germline V gene data show CDR1 as SQVTM and CDR2 as ANQGSEA. The CDR3 here is CSVQRDPKTQYF. As DNA, the CDR3 is TGCAGCGTTCAAAGGGACCCTAAGACCCAGTACTTC. Full variable domain (outside the CDR3, taken from reference TRBV29-1 and TRBJ2-5): SAVISQKPSRDICQRGTSLTIQCQVDSQVTMMFWYRQQPGQSLTLIATANQGSEATYESGFVIDKFPISRPNLTFSTLTVSNMSPEDSSIYLCSVQRDPKTQYFGPGTRLLVL.

The table lists this clonotype with a few counts. The rearrangement joins TRBV7-9 to TRBJ2-2, with D tentatively TRBD1 (5 bases). The CDR3 contains 15 residues. Trimming cost V 2 bases and J 4 bases, with 11 bases left between them. Per germline, CDR1 SEHNR and CDR2 FQNEAQ (reference sequence). The chain's CDR3 is CASSLQGGGTGELFF. The CDR3 DNA reads as TGTGCCAGCAGCTTACAGGGCGGCGGCACCGGGGAGCTGTTTTTT.

This clonotype was detected a few times. The chain combines TRBV5-1 with TRBJ2-2, with a weak D call TRBD2 (5 bases). This CDR3 is 15 amino acids long. CDR1 and CDR2 from the germline V gene are SGHRS and YFSETQ. With 2 bases removed from V and 6 bases from J, the gap between germline ends came to 14 bases. The CDR3 loop is CASSLAANRPGELFF. In DNA form, the CDR3 reads TGCGCCAGCAGCTTAGCGGCCAATCGGCCCGGGGAGCTGTTTTTT.

This clonotype was detected only a few times. This chain uses TRBV30 with TRBJ2-7; D gene unclear. Trimming removed 2 bases at V and 0 bases at J, with 8 bases between. This CDR3 region has 13 residues. CDR1 is GTSNPN, CDR2 SVGIG, per germline (reference sequence). This chain's CDR3 is CAWSKYSSYEQYF. CDR3 nucleotides: TGTGCCTGGAGTAAGTACAGCTCCTACGAGCAGTACTTC.

This clonotype was recorded at least ten times. CDR3: CASSQELPGETQYF. DNA for the CDR3: TGCGCCAGCAGCCAAGAACTCCCGGGAGAGACCCAGTACTTC. The chain links TRBV4-3 to TRBJ2-5, with D unresolved. Germline lookup yields CDR1 LGHNA and CDR2 YSLEER. The ends were cut back, 0 bases at V and 4 bases at J, with 9 bases in the middle. The CDR3 extends over 14 amino acids.

This clonotype was observed many times. The chain links TRBV7-9 to TRBJ1-2; D not certain. CDR1 is SEHNR, CDR2 FQNEAQ, per germline (reference sequence). The CDR3 covers 11 residues. The V end was cut by 6 bases, the J end by 4 bases, with 6 bases between. The CDR3 DNA reads as TGTGCCAGCAGTTCAGGCTATGGCTACACCTTC. Its translation is CASSSGYGYTF.

A few counts support this clonotype. The chain couples TRBV6-6 to TRBJ2-3; 8 bases are shared with TRBD2. This CDR3 contains 14 residues. Germline V lookup: CDR1 MNHNY, CDR2 SVGAGI (reference sequence). V shed 9 bases, J shed 8 bases, and the junction held 13 bases outside the gene matches. CDR3 DNA: TGTGCCAGTAATAGGGCGGGGGGCCCTCTTACGCAGTATTTT. It yields the protein CASNRAGGPLTQYF.

This clonotype was seen ten or more times. V usage is TRBV12-3 or TRBV12-4 and J usage is TRBJ2-5; 10 bases are a match to TRBD1. The CDR3 sequence is 14 residues long. Trimming cost V 7 bases and J 2 bases; bases outside gene matches: 4. CDR3 sequence reads: CASTRDRGQETQYF. The CDR3 DNA sequence: TGTGCCAGCACCCGGGACAGGGGTCAAGAGACCCAGTACTTC.

This clonotype was counted at least ten times. The chain uses TRBV5-1 and TRBJ1-5; TRBD1 agrees at 7 bases. Germline CDR1 SGHRS, CDR2 YFSETQ. The CDR3 is 15 residues long. The V gene end was trimmed by 2 bases and the J gene end by 3 bases; junction bases not matched to a gene: 5. The CDR3 here is CASSLRDSFNQPQHF. CDR3 sequence (DNA): TGCGCCAGCAGCTTAAGGGACAGCTTCAATCAGCCCCAGCATTTT.

This clonotype was seen many times. The DNA for the CDR3 is TGTGCCTGGAGCCCGGGTGGCTCCGGGGCCAACGTCCTGACTTTC. Its protein product is CAWSPGGSGANVLTF. The chain recombines TRBV30 with TRBJ2-6; D not resolved. Germline-derived CDR1 and CDR2 are GTSNPN and SVGIG (reference sequence). This CDR3 is 15 amino acids long. Trimming took 3 bases from V and 4 from J, leaving 13 bases between them.

In this sample, this clonotype turned up many times. V gene TRBV7-9 combines with J gene TRBJ2-3; D is ambiguous. The CDR3 has 13 amino acids. The ends were cut back, 6 bases at V and 2 bases at J, with 9 bases in the middle. Germline assignment: CDR1 SEHNR and CDR2 FQNEAQ (reference sequence). The DNA for the CDR3 is TGTGCCAGCAGTATAAAGAACACAGATACGCAGTATTTT. Translated, it gives CASSIKNTDTQYF. Complete variable domain (other parts from reference TRBV7-9 and TRBJ2-3): DTGVSQNPRHKITKRGQNVTFRCDPISEHNRLYWYRQTLGQGPEFLTYFQNEAQLEKSRLLSDRFSAERPKGSFSTLEIQRTEQGDSAMYLCASSIKNTDTQYFGPGTRLTVL.

This clonotype was counted only a few times. The chain employs TRBV4-3 and TRBJ2-1, with 10 bases identical to TRBD1. This CDR3 is built from 17 residues. Germline CDR1 and CDR2: LGHNA and YSLEER. Trimming at V came to 0 bases and at J to 8 bases, leaving 10 bases not matched to a gene. CDR3 protein: CASSQDDRDRGLYEQFF. The CDR3 DNA sequence: TGCGCCAGCAGCCAAGATGACCGGGACAGGGGTTTATATGAGCAGTTCTTC.

The J gene is TRBJ2-3, the V gene TRBV11-2, with TRBD2 as a possible D gene (6 bases). This CDR3 region has 16 residues. V gave up 5 bases and J gave up 1 base, with 16 bases separating them. Germline V lookup: CDR1 SGHAT, CDR2 FQNNGV. CDR3 coding DNA: TGTGCCAGCAGCAAGCGACTAGTCGTGGGCACAGATACGCAGTATTTT. Protein product: CASSKRLVVGTDTQYF. Full variable domain (outside the CDR3, taken from reference TRBV11-2 and TRBJ2-3): EAGVAQSPRYKIIEKRQSVAFWCNPISGHATLYWYQQILGQGPKLLIQFQNNGVVDDSQLPKDRFSAERLKGVDSTLKIQPAKLEDSAVYLCASSKRLVVGTDTQYFGPGTRLTVL.

This chain joins TRBV12-3 or TRBV12-4 and TRBJ2-7, with 8 bases identical to TRBD1. The CDR3 sequence is 13 residues long. With V trimmed by 4 bases and J by 5 bases, 4 bases remained unmatched. CDR3 coding DNA: TGTGCCAGCAGTTCGTGGACAGGGAACGAGCAGTACTTC. Translated, it gives CASSSWTGNEQYF.

The J gene is TRBJ2-3, the V gene TRBV30; 10 bases agree with TRBD2. The V gene's germline CDR1 is GTSNPN and CDR2 SVGIG (reference sequence). The CDR3 sequence is 12 residues long. CDR3 nucleotides: TGTGGCAGCGGGGGGGCGACAGATACGCAGTATTTT. It encodes CGSGGATDTQYF.

This rearrangement joins TRBV20-1 to TRBJ1-2, with D uncertain. Germline V gene lookup returns CDR1 DFQATT and CDR2 SNEGSKA (reference sequence). V was cut by 6 bases and J by 6 bases, with 20 bases left in between. This CDR3 is 14 amino acids long. The CDR3 here is CSAQREGGSHGYTF. The DNA of the CDR3 is TGCAGTGCCCAACGGGAGGGAGGCAGCCATGGCTACACCTTC.

This clonotype was found many times. V and J are TRBV5-4 and TRBJ2-1; D is possibly TRBD1 (5 bases). This CDR3 is built from 14 residues. Looked up from germline, CDR1 is SGHNT and CDR2 is YYREEE (reference sequence). V shed 6 bases and J shed 3 bases, with 13 bases lying between them. The CDR3 is CASTTDRYYNEQFF. CDR3 sequence (DNA): TGTGCCAGCACGACAGACCGCTACTACAATGAGCAGTTCTTC. Filled out from reference TRBV5-4 and TRBJ2-1, the complete variable domain reads ETGVTQSPTHLIKTRGQQVTLRCSSQSGHNTVSWYQQALGQGPQFIFQYYREEENGRGNFPPRFSGLQFPNYSSELNVNALELDDSALYLCASTTDRYYNEQFFGPGTRLTVL.

The rearrangement uses TRBV7-2 and TRBJ1-6; 8 positions match TRBD1. J gave up 7 bases and V 6 bases, and 5 bases lay outside the gene matches. Per germline, CDR1 SGHTA and CDR2 FQGNSA. The CDR3 has 14 amino acids. As DNA, the CDR3 is TGTGCCAGCAGGCCGGACAGGGCAAATTCACCCCTCCACTTT. Translated: CASRPDRANSPLHF.

This clonotype came up many times. The rearrangement joins TRBV11-2 to TRBJ1-6; the D gene is possibly TRBD1 (5 bases). Trimming removed 3 bases from V and 5 bases from J, with 8 bases in between. The CDR3 consists of 14 residues. Per the germline V gene, CDR1 is SGHAT and CDR2 is FQNNGV. The CDR3 DNA is TGTGCCAGCAGCTTGACAGCGAATAATTCACCCCTCCACTTT. Translating it yields CASSLTANNSPLHF. The full variable domain, with the rest looked up from reference TRBV11-2 and TRBJ1-6, is EAGVAQSPRYKIIEKRQSVAFWCNPISGHATLYWYQQILGQGPKLLIQFQNNGVVDDSQLPKDRFSAERLKGVDSTLKIQPAKLEDSAVYLCASSLTANNSPLHFGNGTRLTVT.